This TCR beta chain stems from a study of long-term antiretroviral therapy in people with HIV. The overall study: Initial samples were collected about a decade before the 2015 immediate-ART recommendation.

As for this clone: The antigen is undetermined.

The run of the v3.0 immunoSEQ assay was at survey level. TCRdb's copy holds only in-frame clones and misses some; the assay was immunoSEQ multiplex PCR. The sample holds tens of thousands of clones, more than 65% seen once. V was clipped by 5 bases and J by 2 bases; unmatched bases: 6. Germline CDR1 is SGHTA and CDR2 is FQGNSA. The CDR3 sequence is 16 residues long. The United States was where all participants with HIV were treated. General study findings and limits: Across all time points, the repertoire was dominated by clones that expanded before ART.

Sequences were derived from unsorted PBMCs, sampled 0.1 years before starting antiretroviral therapy. This receptor was obtained from a man between 18 and 29 years old with HIV. V and J are TRBV7-2 and TRBJ2-5, with 12 positions matching TRBD2. The CDR3 DNA reads as TGTGCCAGCAGCCTCGGACTAGCGGGGAGACAAGAGACCCAGTACTTC. This gives the protein CASSLGLAGRQETQYF.